Shown below are 11 T cell receptor beta chains from a single sample sequenced in a study of a mutant IDH1 vaccine in newly diagnosed glioma. The repertoire was sequenced with immunoSEQ multiplex PCR; TCRdb's copy has only in-frame clones and lacks some. This table holds 65,000 to 70,000 clones, around 80% found once. As to time point: baseline, week 1 (first vaccination visit). Treatment: pre-vaccination baseline after standard-of-care therapy. The sequencing here drew on peripheral blood mononuclear cells (PBMCs), taken from a glioma patient treated with radiotherapy, temozolomide or both. The receptors originated from a woman aged 18 to 35 with glioma. Some clones in this sample may be carry-over from other donors' samples.

The V gene is TRBV6-6, the J gene TRBJ2-5, with D possibly TRBD1 on 6 matching bases. Between the trimmed V and J ends, which lost 0 bases and 2 bases, there was a span of 7 bases. There are 14 residues in the CDR3. The germline V gene has CDR1 MNHNY and CDR2 SVGAGI (reference sequence). The CDR3 reads CASSYSTGQETQYF. CDR3 DNA sequence: TGTGCCAGCAGTTACTCGACAGGTCAAGAGACCCAGTACTTC.

V and J are TRBV7-8 and TRBJ2-1; D might be TRBD1 (5 bases). Germline V CDR1 and CDR2: SGHVS, FQNEAQ. The V and J ends lost 5 bases and 5 bases respectively, with 13 bases between them. The CDR3 runs to 14 residues. CDR3 protein: CASSPQGQDNEQFF. CDR3 in DNA: TGTGCCAGCAGCCCCCAGGGCCAGGACAATGAGCAGTTCTTC.

This clone was found once. V gene TRBV5-1 combines with J gene TRBJ1-5; possible D gene TRBD1, 6 bases. The germline CDR1 and CDR2 sequences are SGHRS and YFSETQ. Trimming cost V 0 bases and J 3 bases, with 10 bases left between them. The CDR3 has 15 amino acids. In DNA, the CDR3 is TGCGCCAGCAGCTTGGGGGACATTCCCAATCAGCCCCAGCATTTT. It translates to CASSLGDIPNQPQHF.

This clone was seen a single time. The gene calls are TRBV7-9 and TRBJ1-3; no definite D call. Germline V CDR1 and CDR2: SEHNR, FQNEAQ (reference sequence). V was pared by 4 bases and J by 0 bases, with 13 bases between. The CDR3 has 16 amino acids. The CDR3 loop reads CASSSGSTFSGNTIYF. CDR3 coding DNA: TGTGCCAGCAGCTCGGGTTCCACCTTCTCTGGAAACACCATATATTTT.

The chain joins TRBV6-5 to TRBJ2-7; perhaps TRBD1 as D (6 bases). This CDR3 spans 15 amino acids. V was trimmed by 9 bases and J by 2 bases, leaving 20 bases between them. Per the germline V gene, CDR1 is MNHEY and CDR2 is SVGAGI. CDR3 in amino acids: CARTLRGPTPYEQYF. CDR3 nucleotides: TGTGCCAGGACCCTCAGGGGACCGACCCCCTACGAGCAGTACTTC.

The rearrangement links TRBV30 to TRBJ1-5, with D possibly matching TRBD1 (5 bases). V was cut by 1 base and J by 5 bases, with 12 bases left in between. The CDR3 runs to 14 residues. CDR1 and CDR2 from the germline V gene are GTSNPN and SVGIG (reference sequence). The CDR3 bases are TGTGCCTGGAGTGCAGGGACGTCTGATCAGCCCCAGCATTTT. Translating gives CAWSAGTSDQPQHF.

The chain is built from TRBV9 and TRBJ1-1; tentative D call: TRBD1 (6 bases). The CDR3 sequence is 14 residues long. The germline CDR1 and CDR2 sequences are SGDLS and YYNGEE. The ends were cut back, 4 bases at V and 1 base at J, with 11 bases in the middle. Here the CDR3 DNA reads TGTGCCAGCAGCCAGGCGACAGGGAACACTGAAGCTTTCTTT. Residues: CASSQATGNTEAFF.

This chain uses TRBV4-1 with TRBJ1-1; TRBD1 matches at 8 bases. V was pared by 0 bases and J by 0 bases, with 12 bases of the junction left unmatched. Germline CDR1 and CDR2: MGHRA and YSYEKL. The CDR3 sequence is 19 residues long. In DNA form, the CDR3 reads TGCGCCAGCAGCCAAGAGGCCTGGCCGGGACAGGCAATGAACACTGAAGCTTTCTTT. Protein product: CASSQEAWPGQAMNTEAFF.

The chain employs TRBV7-8 and TRBJ2-1; 8 nucleotides line up with TRBD2. Per germline, CDR1 SGHVS and CDR2 FQNEAQ. The J segment lost 2 bases and the V segment lost 5 bases, leaving 8 bases of the junction unmatched. The CDR3 runs to 16 residues. Here the CDR3 DNA reads TGTGCCAGCAGCGCGGCCTTAGCGGGGACCTACAATGAGCAGTTCTTC. It yields the protein CASSAALAGTYNEQFF.

The chain recombines TRBV11-3 with TRBJ1-3; D perhaps matches TRBD1 (5 bases). V gave up 3 bases and J gave up 3 bases, with 15 bases separating them. Per germline, CDR1 SGHNT and CDR2 YENEEA. The CDR3 runs to 16 residues. The CDR3 is CASSFSLGTVGNTIYF. DNA for the CDR3: TGTGCCAGCAGCTTTTCCCTAGGGACCGTTGGAAACACCATATATTTT.

The rearrangement links TRBV5-1 to TRBJ1-2; 8 bases align to TRBD1. This CDR3 has 14 residues. The V gene's germline CDR1 is SGHRS and CDR2 YFSETQ. Trimming cost V 0 bases and J 6 bases; bases outside gene matches: 4. CDR3 DNA: TGCGCCAGCAGCTTGGCAGGGGGCGTTGATGGCTACACCTTC. Its protein is CASSLAGGVDGYTF.